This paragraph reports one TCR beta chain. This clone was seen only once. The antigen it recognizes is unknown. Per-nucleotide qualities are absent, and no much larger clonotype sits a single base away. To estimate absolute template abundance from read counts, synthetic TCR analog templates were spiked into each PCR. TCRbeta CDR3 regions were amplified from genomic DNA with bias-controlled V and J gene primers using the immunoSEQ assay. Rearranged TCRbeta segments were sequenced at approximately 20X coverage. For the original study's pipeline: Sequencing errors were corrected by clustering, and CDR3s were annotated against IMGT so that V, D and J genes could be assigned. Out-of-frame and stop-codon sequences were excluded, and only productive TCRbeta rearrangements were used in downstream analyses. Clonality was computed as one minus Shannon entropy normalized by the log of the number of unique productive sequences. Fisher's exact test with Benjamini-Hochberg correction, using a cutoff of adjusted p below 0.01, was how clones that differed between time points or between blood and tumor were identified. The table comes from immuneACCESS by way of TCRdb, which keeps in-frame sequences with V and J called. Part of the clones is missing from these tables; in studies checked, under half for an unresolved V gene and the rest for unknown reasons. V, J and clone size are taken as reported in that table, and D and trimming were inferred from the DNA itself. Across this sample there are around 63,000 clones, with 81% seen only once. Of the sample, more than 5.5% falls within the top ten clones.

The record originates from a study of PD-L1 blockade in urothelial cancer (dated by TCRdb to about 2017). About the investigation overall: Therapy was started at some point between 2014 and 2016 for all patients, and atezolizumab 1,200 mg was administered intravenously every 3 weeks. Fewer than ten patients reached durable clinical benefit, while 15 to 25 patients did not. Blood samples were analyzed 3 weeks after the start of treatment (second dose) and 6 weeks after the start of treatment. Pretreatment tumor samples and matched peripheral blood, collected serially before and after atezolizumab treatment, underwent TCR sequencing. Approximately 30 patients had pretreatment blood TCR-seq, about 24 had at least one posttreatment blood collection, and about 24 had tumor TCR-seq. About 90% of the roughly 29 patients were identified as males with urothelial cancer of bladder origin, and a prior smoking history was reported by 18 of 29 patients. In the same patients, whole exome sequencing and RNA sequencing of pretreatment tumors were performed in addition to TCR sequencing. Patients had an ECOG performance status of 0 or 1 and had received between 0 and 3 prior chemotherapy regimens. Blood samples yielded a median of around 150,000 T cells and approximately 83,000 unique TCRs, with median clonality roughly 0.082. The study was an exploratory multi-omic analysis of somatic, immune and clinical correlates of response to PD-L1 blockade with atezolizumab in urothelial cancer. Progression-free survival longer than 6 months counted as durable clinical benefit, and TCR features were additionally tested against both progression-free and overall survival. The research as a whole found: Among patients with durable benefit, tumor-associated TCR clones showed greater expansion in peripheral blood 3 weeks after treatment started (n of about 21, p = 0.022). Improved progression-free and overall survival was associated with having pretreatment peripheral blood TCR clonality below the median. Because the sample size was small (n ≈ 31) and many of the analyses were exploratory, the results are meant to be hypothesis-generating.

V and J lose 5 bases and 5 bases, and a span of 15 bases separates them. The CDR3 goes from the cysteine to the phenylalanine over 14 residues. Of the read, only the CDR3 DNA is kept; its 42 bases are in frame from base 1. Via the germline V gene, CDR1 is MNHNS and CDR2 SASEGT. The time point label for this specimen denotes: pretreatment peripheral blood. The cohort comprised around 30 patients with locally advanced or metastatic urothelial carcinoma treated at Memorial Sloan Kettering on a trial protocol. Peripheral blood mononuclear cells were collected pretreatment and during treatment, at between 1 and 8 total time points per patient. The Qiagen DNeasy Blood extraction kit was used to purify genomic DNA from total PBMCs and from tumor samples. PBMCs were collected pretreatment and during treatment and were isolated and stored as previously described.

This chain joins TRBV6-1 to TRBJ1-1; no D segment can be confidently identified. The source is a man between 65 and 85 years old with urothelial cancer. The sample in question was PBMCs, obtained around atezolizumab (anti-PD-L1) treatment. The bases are TGTGCCAGCAGTACCCAAGACCGGAGGACTGAAGCTTTCTTT. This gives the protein CASSTQDRRTEAFF.